The clone carrying this TCR beta chain appeared a few times. As yet, its antigen is unknown. The data stem from a study of CD8 T cells in ankylosing spondylitis. Study-wide findings and caveats: In synovial fluid and blood from reactive arthritis, some motif variants were previously reported. The disease-linked clones had a CD8+ phenotype and low blood frequencies. Reportedly, disease-linked clones are significantly enriched in ankylosing spondylitis patients' matched synovial fluid. Within ankylosing spondylitis blood, a TCR beta motif made up of several highly homologous variants appeared to be characteristic.

The V end was cut by 5 bases, the J end by 2 bases, with 13 bases between. Germline V gene data show CDR1 as SQVTM and CDR2 as ANQGSEA. The CDR3 spans 13 residues. Quantitative 5'-RACE with molecular barcodes produced the TCR beta libraries. TCRdb ran MiXCR on the 5' RACE reads and lists one entry per CDR3 protein. The sample lists around 890,000 distinct CDR3 sequences, 12% seen once, with 0.45% to 0.6% in the top ten. Material: blood, either unsorted or a sorted T cell fraction (not recorded which). The TCR comes from a male donor with ankylosing spondylitis. The chain employs TRBV29-1 and TRBJ2-7; tentatively, D is TRBD2 (6 bases). CDR3 DNA: TGCAGCGTTCTAGAAAGACTAGCCTACGAGCAGTACTTC. Its protein is CSVLERLAYEQYF.